A single TCR beta chain is shown here with its context. The V gene end was trimmed by 4 bases and the J gene end by 8 bases; junction bases not matched to a gene: 6. The CDR3 length is 15 residues. Germline V gives CDR1 MDHEN, CDR2 SYDVKM. The sample originates from a study of blood T cell repertoires in COVID-19. TCRdb's table, derived via immunoSEQ multiplex PCR, lists solely in-frame clones and lacks some. The table shows roughly 250,000 clones, with approximately 90% occurring only once. Input material: PBMCs or T cells enriched from blood (not recorded which). This chain connects TRBV28 to TRBJ2-1; 12 positions match TRBD2. This TCR was sampled from a woman in her 30s with acute COVID-19. CDR3 in DNA: TGTGCCAGCAGTTCTCTAGCGGGGGGGCCAGATGAGCAGTTCTTC. Its protein product is CASSSLAGGPDEQFF.